Sequencing of this TCR beta chain was carried out in a study of Graves' ophthalmopathy and Graves' hyperthyroidism. Transcripts of RNA were the source for amplifying TCR beta CDR3 regions. Second-round multiplex PCR came after first-round RT-PCR with HTBI primers. TCRdb re-called the multiplex PCR reads through MiXCR, storing one row per CDR3 protein. The table has hundreds of thousands of distinct CDR3 sequences, just over 15% seen once. This CDR3 has 13 residues. Between the trimmed V and J ends, which lost 6 bases and 3 bases, there was a span of 12 bases. Germline V gives CDR1 MNHEY, CDR2 SVGEGT. Diagnosis was based on clinical symptoms, serum thyroxine, TRAb, thyroid ultrasound and orbital computed tomography. This clonotype was detected many times. Its antigen is as yet unknown. Study-wide points: Detected in blood as well were most expanded thyroid clonotypes with frequency above 0.001. Ophthalmopathy progression was predicted by the model at 70.59% sensitivity and about 74% specificity.

The clonotype was recovered from a woman aged 18-30 years with stable Graves' hyperthyroidism. Sequenced material: peripheral blood. This chain links TRBV6-2 or TRBV6-3 with TRBJ2-7; a possible D gene is TRBD2 (5 bases). The CDR3 spells CASRVPGDYEQYF. CDR3 DNA sequence: TGTGCCAGCAGGGTCCCCGGGGACTACGAGCAGTACTTC.